Below are 5 T cell receptor beta chains sequenced from a single sample in a study of OX40 agonist ivuxolimab in advanced cancers. The library was generated by the immunoSEQ multiplex PCR assay. Sourced from immuneACCESS, this table was stored by TCRdb with only in-frame sequences that have V and J called. A share of the clones is absent; for the studies checked, an unresolved V gene accounts for under half, and the remainder has no known explanation. The sample profile shows 70,000 or so clones; 85% to 90% of them were found once. The top ten hold approximately 0.86% of the sample. The sample was CD4+ or CD8+ T cells sorted from blood, taken in a trial of the OX40 agonist ivuxolimab. Receptor source: an adult with an advanced solid tumor such as melanoma, head and neck, liver or kidney cancer.

There are a few counts of this clone. Other nucleotide sequences in the sample specify the same CDR3. The chain recombines TRBV5-5 with TRBJ2-7; 9 bases agree with TRBD2. Trimming at V came to 4 bases and at J to 2 bases, leaving 7 bases not matched to a gene. The CDR3 runs to 15 residues. Germline CDR1 SGHKS, CDR2 YYEKEE (reference sequence). CDR3 sequence: CASSGSGLATYEQYF. The CDR3 bases are TGTGCCAGCAGCGGCTCCGGACTAGCGACCTACGAGCAGTACTTC.

The CDR3 DNA reads as TGTGCCAGCAGTGGGCGGGGACAGCTCAATCAGCCCCAGCATTTT. Encoded protein: CASSGRGQLNQPQHF. The V call is TRBV6-1, the J call TRBJ1-5, with 7 bases identical to TRBD1. Trimming at V came to 4 bases and at J to 3 bases, leaving 6 bases not matched to a gene. This CDR3 comprises 15 residues. Germline assignment: CDR1 MNHNS and CDR2 SASEGT.

This sequence joins TRBV7-9 and TRBJ2-5; TRBD2 is a possible D gene (6 bases). CDR1 SEHNR and CDR2 FQNEAQ come from the germline V gene (reference sequence). The CDR3 is 13 residues long. Deletions cut 4 bases from V and 4 bases from J, with 10 bases between. CDR3 nucleotides: TGTGCCAGCAGCTCGGGACTGGGAGAGACCCAGTACTTC. Amino acid sequence: CASSSGLGETQYF.

This clone came up once. The genes are TRBV9 and TRBJ1-2, with 7 bases that match TRBD1. Trimming at V came to 4 bases and at J to 5 bases, leaving 8 bases not matched to a gene. The V gene's germline CDR1 is SGDLS and CDR2 YYNGEE. This CDR3 comprises 14 residues. CDR3 loop: CASSSRQGHYGYTF. The CDR3 DNA is TGTGCCAGCAGCTCCCGACAGGGTCATTATGGCTACACCTTC.

The rearrangement links TRBV7-8 to TRBJ1-1, with 7 nucleotides matching TRBD1. Per the germline V gene, CDR1 is SGHVS and CDR2 is FQNEAQ. The length of the CDR3 is 15 residues. J gave up 0 bases and V 7 bases, and 8 bases lay outside the gene matches. CDR3 loop: CASKKDRNMNTEAFF. The CDR3 nucleotides are TGTGCCAGCAAAAAGGACAGGAATATGAACACTGAAGCTTTCTTT.